The 30 T cell receptor beta chains below come from one sample, sequenced in a study of blood T cell repertoires in COVID-19. The table came from immunoSEQ multiplex PCR; TCRdb's copy has only in-frame clones and leaves some out. Seen here are 40,000 to 50,000 clones, about nine tenths observed once, and the top ten hold around 5%. Sequenced material: peripheral blood. These receptors were collected from a man in his 70s with acute or convalescent COVID-19.

V is TRBV5-6 and J is TRBJ2-7; 7 bases match TRBD1. Unmatched junction bases numbered 6, after V lost 3 bases and J lost 0 bases. CDR1 and CDR2 (germline): SGHDT, YYEEEE. The CDR3 contains 15 residues. CDR3: CASSSIRDSSYEQYF. The CDR3 DNA follows: TGTGCCAGCAGCTCCATCCGGGACAGCTCCTACGAGCAGTACTTC.

The V gene is TRBV5-6, the J gene TRBJ2-3; tentatively, D is TRBD1 (6 bases). The CDR3 contains 16 residues. Germline-derived CDR1 and CDR2 are SGHDT and YYEEEE. The germline V and J ends were trimmed by 4 bases and 0 bases, with 15 bases remaining between them. The CDR3 DNA is TGTGCCAGCAGCCCCCTCGGGACACGGAGCACAGATACGCAGTATTTT. As protein: CASSPLGTRSTDTQYF.

The chain has TRBV24-1 and TRBJ1-3, with a tentative D call TRBD1 (5 bases). The CDR3 length is 13 residues. V was cut by 4 bases and J by 6 bases, with 9 bases left in between. CDR1 is KGHDR and CDR2 is SFDVKD in the germline V gene. CDR3 protein: CATSEAGLNTIYF. DNA of the CDR3: TGTGCCACCAGTGAGGCAGGGTTAAACACCATATATTTT.

The chain carries TRBV3-1 (or the pseudogene TRBV3-2) and TRBJ1-2; no definite D call. The CDR3 has 14 amino acids. Germline V gene sequence: CDR1 LGHDT, CDR2 YNNKEL (reference sequence). V lost 1 base, J lost 1 base, and 7 bases lay in between. CDR3 region: CASSQGPGNYGYTF. CDR3 in DNA: TGTGCCAGCAGCCAAGGTCCGGGTAACTATGGCTACACCTTC.

This chain uses TRBV30 with TRBJ1-4; D is uncertain. There are 14 residues in the CDR3. Trimming left V 1 base short and J 7 bases short, with 13 bases between. Germline V gives CDR1 GTSNPN, CDR2 SVGIG (reference sequence). The CDR3: CAWSADSVGEKLFF. In nucleotides, the CDR3 is TGTGCCTGGAGTGCTGACTCCGTCGGTGAAAAACTGTTTTTT.

The J gene is TRBJ2-1, the V gene TRBV28; D is ambiguous. Germline CDR1 reads MDHEN; CDR2 reads SYDVKM. The CDR3 runs to 11 residues. Trimming shortened V by 7 bases and J by 8 bases, and 9 bases separated the two germline ends. In DNA, the CDR3 is TGTGCCAGCACCCGCGCGGATGAGCAGTTCTTC. Its protein product is CASTRADEQFF.

The chain carries TRBV5-1 and TRBJ2-4, with no clear D. Per the germline V gene, CDR1 is SGHRS and CDR2 is YFSETQ. V lost 0 bases, J lost 4 bases, and 11 bases lay in between. This CDR3 is 15 amino acids long. DNA of the CDR3: TGCGCCAGCAGCTTGGGTGTAGCTGGGAAAAACATTCAGTACTTC. This sequence encodes CASSLGVAGKNIQYF.

The chain carries TRBV5-8 and TRBJ1-1; 9 nucleotides align to TRBD1. V lost 4 bases, J lost 3 bases, and 4 bases stayed unmatched. CDR3 size: 14 residues. Germline values: CDR1 SGHTS, CDR2 YDEGEE. The CDR3 coding sequence is TGTGCCAGCAGCAGGACAGGGGTTGACACTGAAGCTTTCTTT. Protein product: CASSRTGVDTEAFF.

The rearrangement joins TRBV4-2 to TRBJ2-7; tentative D call: TRBD2 (5 bases). The CDR3 extends over 15 amino acids. The V end lost 3 bases, the J end lost 1 base, and 13 bases lay between the germline ends. CDR1 and CDR2 from the germline V gene are LGHNA and YNFKEQ. CDR3 loop: CASSQLGLSSYEQYF. The DNA of the CDR3 is TGTGCCAGCAGCCAGCTAGGACTGTCGTCCTACGAGCAGTACTTC.

This rearrangement joins TRBV20-1 to TRBJ2-7; possible D gene TRBD1, 5 bases. V was cut by 3 bases and J by 3 bases, with 27 bases left in between. The CDR3 has 18 residues. Germline V CDR1 and CDR2: DFQATT, SNEGSKA (reference sequence). The CDR3 bases are TGCAGTGCTAGTCCCTTGGGTGGGGTACAGGCCGTCCACTACGAGCAGTACTTC. This sequence encodes CSASPLGGVQAVHYEQYF.

This chain links TRBV6-2 or TRBV6-3 with TRBJ1-6; TRBD1 might be the D (6 bases). Germline V gives CDR1 MNHEY, CDR2 SVGEGT. The CDR3 has 16 residues. V lost 5 bases, J lost 3 bases, and 14 bases lay in between. The CDR3 here is CASSPRQGNYNSPLHF. The CDR3 DNA reads TGTGCCAGCAGTCCCCGCCAGGGGAACTATAATTCACCCCTCCACTTT.

V usage is TRBV10-3 and J usage is TRBJ2-7; 8 bases match TRBD2. From germline, CDR1 is ENHRY and CDR2 SYGVKD. This CDR3 spans 14 amino acids. Trimming at V came to 2 bases and at J to 3 bases, leaving 3 bases not matched to a gene. The CDR3 spells CAISEGGGRYEQYF. CDR3 DNA: TGTGCCATCAGTGAGGGCGGGGGGCGCTACGAGCAGTACTTC.

The chain links TRBV6-1 to TRBJ1-2, with 9 bases lining up with TRBD1. Germline CDR1 is MNHNS and CDR2 is SASEGT. The CDR3 length is 14 residues. Trimming removed 7 bases from V and 3 bases from J; junction bases left unmatched: 6. The CDR3 nucleotides read TGTGCCAGCAAAGGGACAGGGATGGACTATGGCTACACCTTC. This encodes CASKGTGMDYGYTF.

J is TRBJ2-2 and V is TRBV7-8, with 10 bases matching TRBD1. The V segment lost 5 bases and the J segment 4 bases; nucleotides outside the gene matches: 7. The CDR3 extends over 16 amino acids. CDR1 SGHVS and CDR2 FQNEAQ come from the germline V gene. The CDR3 region has the DNA TGTGCCAGCAGCCGAGACAGGGGGCGAAGCACCGGGGAGCTGTTTTTT. This translates into CASSRDRGRSTGELFF.

This chain connects TRBV29-1 to TRBJ1-2; D call uncertain. The CDR3 totals 12 residues. Trimming removed 2 bases at V and 5 bases at J, with 9 bases between. Per the germline V gene, CDR1 is SQVTM and CDR2 is ANQGSEA. The CDR3 region has the DNA TGCAGCGTTGAAAAGTTGGAGTATGGCTACACCTTC. It specifies CSVEKLEYGYTF.

This chain uses TRBV19 with TRBJ1-2, with a tentative D call TRBD1 (5 bases). This CDR3 is built from 14 residues. With 7 bases removed from V and 4 bases from J, the gap between germline ends came to 16 bases. In germline, CDR1 is LNHDA, CDR2 SQIVND (reference sequence). CDR3 protein: CASNTGQGFYGYTF. In DNA, the CDR3 is TGTGCCAGTAACACAGGTCAGGGATTCTATGGCTACACCTTC.

J is TRBJ2-2 and V is TRBV7-2, with 8 bases fitting TRBD1. The germline V gene has CDR1 SGHTA and CDR2 FQGNSA. J gave up 5 bases and V 2 bases, and 4 bases lay outside the gene matches. This CDR3 contains 15 residues. The CDR3 region is CASSLRQGNTGELFF. CDR3 bases: TGTGCCAGCAGCTTACGACAGGGGAATACCGGGGAGCTGTTTTTT. The variable domain in full, completed from reference TRBV7-2 and TRBJ2-2, reads GAGVSQSPSNKVTEKGKDVELRCDPISGHTALYWYRQSLGQGLEFLIYFQGNSAPDKSGLPSDRFSAERTGGSVSTLTIQRTQQEDSAVYLCASSLRQGNTGELFFGEGSRLTVL.

The gene calls are TRBV6-1 and TRBJ2-3; 8 bases map to TRBD1. This CDR3 spans 19 amino acids. The germline V gene encodes CDR1 MNHNS and CDR2 SASEGT. V lost 4 bases, J lost 1 base, and 16 bases stayed unmatched. This CDR3 reads CASSAPGQAGWGGTDTQYF. CDR3 nucleotides: TGTGCCAGCAGTGCTCCGGGACAGGCCGGATGGGGGGGCACAGATACGCAGTATTTT.

The chain employs TRBV9 and TRBJ2-3; TRBD1 is a possible D gene (6 bases). Per germline, CDR1 SGDLS and CDR2 YYNGEE. The CDR3 sequence is 15 residues long. V gave up 4 bases and J gave up 0 bases, with 12 bases separating them. The CDR3, as DNA: TGTGCCAGCAGCACCAGGGACACCAGCACAGATACGCAGTATTTT. Its protein is CASSTRDTSTDTQYF. The full variable domain, its missing parts supplied by reference TRBV9 and TRBJ2-3, is DSGVTQTPKHLITATGQRVTLRCSPRSGDLSVYWYQQSLDQGLQFLIQYYNGEERAKGNILERFSAQQFPDLHSELNLSSLELGDSALYFCASSTRDTSTDTQYFGPGTRLTVL.

This sequence joins TRBV6-5 and TRBJ1-5; 10 bases are shared with TRBD1. This CDR3 spans 12 amino acids. Trimming cost V 11 bases and J 4 bases; bases outside gene matches: 2. Germline V CDR1 and CDR2: MNHEY, SVGAGI. CDR3 in DNA: TGTGCCCAGGGACAGGGGAATCAGCCCCAGCATTTT. Translation: CAQGQGNQPQHF.

This chain uses TRBV9 with TRBJ2-3, with 8 bases fitting TRBD2. CDR3 size: 15 residues. The germline V gene encodes CDR1 SGDLS and CDR2 YYNGEE. Germline trimming cut 3 bases from V and 0 bases from J; bases unmatched to any gene: 3. The CDR3 loop is CASSARGGSTDTQYF. The CDR3 DNA reads TGTGCCAGCAGCGCCCGGGGGGGCAGCACAGATACGCAGTATTTT. The full variable domain, completed using reference TRBV9 and TRBJ2-3, is DSGVTQTPKHLITATGQRVTLRCSPRSGDLSVYWYQQSLDQGLQFLIQYYNGEERAKGNILERFSAQQFPDLHSELNLSSLELGDSALYFCASSARGGSTDTQYFGPGTRLTVL.

V gene TRBV6-5 combines with J gene TRBJ2-5, with TRBD1 matching 8 bases. The length of the CDR3 is 16 residues. V gave up 4 bases and J gave up 2 bases; unmatched junction bases: 9. CDR1 MNHEY and CDR2 SVGAGI come from the germline V gene. CDR3 nucleotides: TGTGCCAGCAGTTCTTGGACAGGGAAGAAACAAGAGACCCAGTACTTC. Translated: CASSSWTGKKQETQYF.

The V call is TRBV5-4, the J call TRBJ2-1; the match to TRBD2 covers 7 bases. The CDR3 covers 15 residues. The V and J ends lost 5 bases and 2 bases, in that order; junction bases with no gene match: 7. Germline values: CDR1 SGHNT, CDR2 YYREEE (reference sequence). CDR3 region: CASSSSGVPYNEQFF. CDR3 DNA: TGTGCCAGCAGTTCAAGCGGGGTCCCCTACAATGAGCAGTTCTTC.

This chain links TRBV6-5 with TRBJ1-2, with D uncertain. The CDR3 has 14 amino acids. With 2 bases removed from V and 7 bases from J, the gap between germline ends came to 14 bases. Germline values: CDR1 MNHEY, CDR2 SVGAGI. CDR3 sequence (DNA): TGTGCCAGCAGTTACCTTGGCTGGGCGAGTGGCTACACCTTC. As protein: CASSYLGWASGYTF.

V gene TRBV5-8 combines with J gene TRBJ1-4; 7 bases align to TRBD1. This CDR3 has 15 amino acids. The J segment lost 8 bases and the V segment lost 2 bases, leaving 9 bases of the junction unmatched. Germline CDR1 SGHTS, CDR2 YDEGEE. The CDR3, as DNA: TGTGCCAGCAGCTTTACGACAGGGATCTACGAAAAACTGTTTTTT. Protein sequence: CASSFTTGIYEKLFF.

The chain combines TRBV6-5 with TRBJ2-7; 11 bases agree with TRBD1. In germline, CDR1 is MNHEY, CDR2 SVGAGI. This CDR3 comprises 13 residues. V shed 7 bases, J shed 6 bases, and the junction held 5 bases outside the gene matches. The CDR3 DNA follows: TGTGCCAGCATTGGGACAGGGGGAGGCGAGCAGTACTTC. Amino acids: CASIGTGGGEQYF.

The genes are TRBV6-6 and TRBJ1-4, with D possibly TRBD1 on 6 matching bases. CDR3 length equals 13 residues. The germline gives CDR1 MNHNY, CDR2 SVGAGI (reference sequence). Trimming removed 8 bases from V and 7 bases from J, with 14 bases in between. The CDR3 loop is CASSSRGGEKLFF. CDR3 coding DNA: TGTGCCAGCTCCTCAAGGGGGGGTGAAAAACTGTTTTTT.

This clone appeared once. CDR3 loop: CASSVAGGRGVEKLFF. The CDR3 DNA sequence: TGTGCCAGCAGCGTAGCCGGGGGGCGAGGCGTCGAAAAACTGTTTTTT. The genes are TRBV9 and TRBJ1-4; D is possibly TRBD1 (6 bases). Germline V gene lookup returns CDR1 SGDLS and CDR2 YYNGEE. The CDR3 is made up of 16 amino acids. V dropped 0 bases and J dropped 8 bases, with 17 bases sitting between them.

The rearrangement uses TRBV20-1 and TRBJ1-5, with D possibly matching TRBD1 (6 bases). V was shortened by 4 bases and J by 0 bases, with 13 bases between the two germline ends. This CDR3 is built from 15 residues. Germline lookup yields CDR1 DFQATT and CDR2 SNEGSKA (reference sequence). The CDR3 coding sequence is TGCAGTGCTAATGATGGACAGCTTAGCAATCAGCCCCAGCATTTT. It encodes CSANDGQLSNQPQHF.

This chain joins TRBV5-1 and TRBJ1-2, with 11 positions matching TRBD1. Germline CDR1 SGHRS, CDR2 YFSETQ. J was trimmed by 8 bases and V by 3 bases; bases with no gene match: 6. This CDR3 is 14 amino acids long. The CDR3 sequence: CASSSGQGDMGYTF. CDR3 in DNA: TGCGCCAGCAGCTCGGGACAGGGGGATATGGGCTACACCTTC.